Each of the 15 T cell receptor beta chains below was sequenced from the same sample in a study of OX40 agonist ivuxolimab in advanced cancers. Repertoires were generated with immunoSEQ multiplex PCR, while TCRdb's copy carries only in-frame clones and drops some. The sample has 78,000 or so clones, around nine tenths seen once. The source material was CD4+ or CD8+ T cells sorted from blood, sampled in a trial of the OX40 agonist ivuxolimab. These receptors were taken from an adult with an advanced solid tumor such as melanoma, head and neck, liver or kidney cancer.

The chain couples TRBV2 to TRBJ2-4; 7 bases line up with TRBD2. Germline V lookup: CDR1 SNHLY, CDR2 FYNNEI. There are 14 residues in the CDR3. The junction had 7 bases not matched to a gene; V was cut back by 4 bases and J by 7 bases. The CDR3 sequence is CASSGEGRRNIQYF. CDR3 nucleotide sequence: TGTGCCAGCAGTGGGGAGGGCCGAAGGAACATTCAGTACTTC.

The rearrangement joins TRBV12-1 to TRBJ2-5. TRBV12-1 is labeled a pseudogene. This CDR3 comprises 13 residues. The CDR3 coding sequence is TGTGCCAGCAGCTTGGTCCGAAAAGAGACCCAGTACTTC. Residues: CASSLVRKETQYF.

Regarding this clone: A read error may produce the germline difference seen at one junction end. The V and J genes are TRBV19 and TRBJ2-2; D is perhaps TRBD1 or TRBD2 (6 bases each). This CDR3 contains 16 residues. Germline CDR1 reads LNHDA; CDR2 reads SQIVND (reference sequence). The CDR3 loop reads CASTSEGGSKTGELFF. CDR3 DNA sequence: TGTGCCAGTACGTCTGAGGGGGGTTCGAAAACCGGGGAGCTGTTTTTT.

This chain joins TRBV11-2 and TRBJ2-3; D is unresolved. This CDR3 is 13 amino acids long. The germline V gene encodes CDR1 SGHAT and CDR2 FQNNGV. V dropped 3 bases and J dropped 3 bases, with 7 bases sitting between them. The DNA of the CDR3 is TGTGCCAGCAGCTTCATAGGAACAGATACGCAGTATTTT. The encoded protein is CASSFIGTDTQYF.

This chain uses TRBV5-4 with TRBJ2-7; 8 nucleotides align to TRBD1. The germline CDR1 and CDR2 sequences are SGHNT and YYREEE (reference sequence). V shed 3 bases and J 0 bases; nucleotides not matched to a gene: 14. This CDR3 is built from 18 residues. Written as DNA, the CDR3 is TGTGCCAGCAGCTCCTACAGGGGGGTTGGTCTGAGCTCCTACGAGCAGTACTTC. Residues: CASSSYRGVGLSSYEQYF.

CDR3 amino acids: CASSPRGSTDTQYF. In DNA, the CDR3 is TGTGCCAGCAGCCCCAGGGGAAGCACAGATACGCAGTATTTT. The rearrangement uses TRBV5-6 and TRBJ2-3, with D maybe TRBD1 (6 bases). V was pared by 4 bases and J by 0 bases, with 9 bases between. Germline V CDR1 and CDR2: SGHDT, YYEEEE. The CDR3 sequence is 14 residues long.

For this clone: The germline gene is not matched at one end of the junction; a read error may be the cause. This chain connects TRBV18 to TRBJ1-1; tentative D call: TRBD1 (5 bases). The CDR3 contains 15 residues. Germline CDR1 KGHSH, CDR2 LQKENI. The CDR3 DNA sequence: TGTGCCAGCTCACCCCCGCTCCAGGGAAACACTGAAACTTTCTTT. Translation: CASSPPLQGNTETFF.

As DNA, the CDR3 is TGTGCCTGGAGTCCGGGCGGGGGGGCCGTGCAGTACTTC. Translation: CAWSPGGGAVQYF. The chain uses TRBV30 and TRBJ2-7; 9 positions agree with TRBD2. The CDR3 is 13 amino acids. Trimming took 2 bases from V and 9 from J; bases not matched to a gene: 8. Per the germline V gene, CDR1 is GTSNPN and CDR2 is SVGIG (reference sequence).

This clone was counted a single time. The chain is built from TRBV6-6 and TRBJ1-4; 7 positions match TRBD1. The V and J ends lost 2 bases and 5 bases, in that order; junction bases with no gene match: 2. CDR1 is MNHNY, CDR2 SVGAGI, per germline (reference sequence). The CDR3 runs 14 residues. The chain's CDR3 is CASSYVTGNEKLFF. CDR3 coding DNA: TGTGCCAGCAGTTACGTGACAGGGAATGAAAAACTGTTTTTT.

This chain uses TRBV12-5 with TRBJ1-2, with D possibly matching TRBD1 (5 bases). This CDR3 region has 14 residues. Per the germline V gene, CDR1 is LGHNT and CDR2 is FRNRAP. V was cut by 5 bases and J by 4 bases, with 14 bases left in between. The chain's CDR3 is CASGEQGKTYGYTF. CDR3 bases: TGTGCTAGTGGTGAGCAGGGAAAGACCTATGGCTACACCTTC.

This chain joins TRBV18 and TRBJ1-1; 9 bases are shared with TRBD1. CDR1 is KGHSH and CDR2 is LQKENI in the germline V gene. V was clipped by 3 bases and J by 0 bases; unmatched bases: 8. CDR3 length equals 17 residues. The CDR3 DNA is TGTGCCAGCTCACCGACAGGACAGGGGAACATGAACACTGAAGCTTTCTTT. Translated: CASSPTGQGNMNTEAFF.

The rearrangement joins TRBV10-1 to TRBJ2-3; 9 bases match TRBD1. In germline, CDR1 is WNHNN, CDR2 SYGVQD (reference sequence). With 0 bases clipped from V and 4 bases from J, the junction kept 2 bases outside the gene matches. The CDR3 runs to 15 residues. CDR3 DNA: TGCGCCAGCAGTGAGTCGGGACAGGGTGCAGATACGCAGTATTTT. Translating gives CASSESGQGADTQYF.

The rearrangement links TRBV5-6 to TRBJ2-7, with 8 bases matching TRBD1. Unmatched junction bases numbered 6, after V lost 1 base and J lost 6 bases. CDR3 length equals 14 residues. The germline gives CDR1 SGHDT, CDR2 YYEEEE. CDR3 amino acids: CASSLRQGAVEQYF. The CDR3 DNA is TGTGCCAGCAGCTTGCGGCAGGGGGCTGTCGAGCAGTACTTC.

The J gene is TRBJ1-1, the V gene TRBV10-1; perhaps TRBD1 as D (5 bases). Per germline, CDR1 WNHNN and CDR2 SYGVQD (reference sequence). Trimming took 8 bases from V and 9 from J, leaving 19 bases between them. The CDR3 runs to 13 residues. CDR3 in amino acids: CASQRRGSGKAFF. CDR3 nucleotide sequence: TGCGCCAGCCAAAGGAGGGGAAGCGGAAAAGCTTTCTTT.

This clone was seen a few times. The J gene is TRBJ1-2, the V gene TRBV28; D may be TRBD1 (6 bases). The ends were cut back, 0 bases at V and 5 bases at J, with 10 bases in the middle. Germline CDR1 MDHEN, CDR2 SYDVKM. The CDR3 is 14 residues long. Here the CDR3 reads CASSLWVGAYGYTF. CDR3 coding DNA: TGTGCCAGCAGTTTATGGGTGGGGGCTTATGGCTACACCTTC.